This T cell receptor beta chain was documented in a study of identical twins. Each CDR3 protein gets one entry after TCRdb re-called the 5' RACE reads with MiXCR. The top ten clones hold around 1.6% of a sample with some 630,000 distinct CDR3 sequences, less than 9% of them seen once. Study-level results: Conclusions came from cross-sectional statistical analysis, not from following the same donors.

V lost 0 bases and J lost 5, with 10 bases in between. CDR3 length: 14 amino acids. Germline CDR1 and CDR2: MNHEY and SMNVEV (reference sequence). With respect to this clonotype: What it recognizes is unknown.

These data also featured in a second study, about yellow fever vaccine responses in identical twins.

The chain employs TRBV27 and TRBJ1-1; D is uncertain. Sample: PBMCs. The TCR comes from a woman under 30 in good health. In nucleotides, the CDR3 is TGTGCCAGCAGTTTATCGATGGGAGGGACTGAAGCTTTCTTT. Amino acids: CASSLSMGGTEAFF.